One and the same sample provided the 4 T cell receptor beta chains below, sequenced in a study of cytomegalovirus exposure and HLA in healthy donors. Profiling relied on immunoSEQ multiplex PCR, and the TCRdb table lists in-frame clones only, not all of them. The sample has 200,000 or so clones, roughly 84% seen once. Sample: PBMCs. The receptors derive from a woman aged 25 to 39 in good health and CMV-seropositive.

V is TRBV15 and J is TRBJ2-1, with D maybe TRBD2 (5 bases). The CDR3 is made up of 15 amino acids. V gave up 5 bases and J gave up 10 bases, with 21 bases separating them. From germline, CDR1 is LNHNV and CDR2 YYDKDF (reference sequence). The CDR3 loop is CATSGTVRGISEQFF. CDR3 nucleotides: TGTGCCACCAGCGGAACCGTCCGGGGAATCTCCGAGCAGTTCTTC.

This rearrangement joins TRBV7-2 to TRBJ2-7, with 8 bases that match TRBD2. The CDR3 length is 15 residues. CDR1 and CDR2 (germline): SGHTA, FQGNSA. The junction had 4 bases not matched to a gene; V was cut back by 1 base and J by 2 bases. CDR3 in amino acids: CASSLVSGSTYEQYF. The CDR3 DNA sequence: TGTGCCAGCAGCTTAGTAAGCGGGAGCACCTACGAGCAGTACTTC.

This chain's CDR3 is CALKQPNQPQHF. The CDR3 DNA reads as TGTGCCTTGAAACAACCCAATCAGCCCCAGCATTTT. J is TRBJ1-5 and V is TRBV30; no clear D. Per germline, CDR1 GTSNPN and CDR2 SVGIG (reference sequence). The CDR3 consists of 12 residues. Trimming took off 7 bases at V and 3 bases at J, with 10 bases between the two ends.

CDR3: CASSPADTDTQYF. The CDR3 nucleotides read TGTGCCAGCAGTCCGGCGGACACAGATACGCAGTATTTT. V and J are TRBV7-8 and TRBJ2-3; unclear D gene. The V gene lost 6 bases and the J gene lost 2 bases, with 9 bases spanning the gap. The CDR3 is 13 residues long. Per germline, CDR1 SGHVS and CDR2 FQNEAQ.